The sequence of this TCR beta chain was determined in a study of beta chain features in type 1 diabetes. The CDR3 spans 14 residues. Germline V CDR1 and CDR2: SGHRS, YFSETQ. Trimming left V 5 bases short and J 8 bases short, with 17 bases between. All of the isolated RNA was reverse transcribed, so expressed TCRB transcripts were sequenced. The table came from immunoSEQ multiplex PCR; TCRdb's copy has only in-frame clones and leaves some out. The sample yields under 250,000 clones, 27% seen once. The origin of this receptor is a young man in good health. Input material: central memory CD4+ T cells from blood. The gene calls are TRBV5-1 and TRBJ2-1, with D possibly matching TRBD2 (6 bases). CDR3 bases: TGCGCCAGCAGTAGGACCCGGGGGAACGATGAGCAGTTCTTC. It codes for CASSRTRGNDEQFF.